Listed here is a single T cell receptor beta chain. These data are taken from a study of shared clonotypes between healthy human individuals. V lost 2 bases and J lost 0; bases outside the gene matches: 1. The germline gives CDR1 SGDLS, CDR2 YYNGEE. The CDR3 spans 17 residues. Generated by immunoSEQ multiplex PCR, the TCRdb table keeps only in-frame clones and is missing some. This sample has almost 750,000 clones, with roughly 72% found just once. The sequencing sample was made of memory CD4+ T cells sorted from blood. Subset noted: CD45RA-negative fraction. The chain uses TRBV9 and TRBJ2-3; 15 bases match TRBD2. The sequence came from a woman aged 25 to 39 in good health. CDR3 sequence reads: CASSVGTSGGSTDTQYF. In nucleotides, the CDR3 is TGTGCCAGCAGCGTGGGGACTAGCGGGGGGAGCACAGATACGCAGTATTTT.